The 11 T cell receptor beta chains in this list originate from one sample, sequenced in a study of molecular identifiers for immune sequencing clone quantification. TCRdb called the PCR reads again in MiXCR, with one record for every CDR3 protein. Among about 510,000 distinct CDR3 sequences listed, about 25% were seen once. The sequencing sample was made of naive CD8+ T cells from blood, with Jurkat cell RNA spiked in. Subset noted: FACS-sorted CD8+CD4-CCR7+CD45RA+ naive T cells. These receptors were collected from a human donor in good health. Some libraries in this study had Jurkat cell RNA spiked in.

As regards this clonotype: A read error may explain this, as a much larger clone is one base away. This chain joins TRBV28 and TRBJ2-3; TRBD2 matches 10 bases. Unmatched junction bases numbered 7, after V lost 5 bases and J lost 5 bases. This CDR3 has 15 residues. CDR1 and CDR2 (germline): MDHEN, SYDVKM. This chain's CDR3 is CASSPTQRGGDTQYF. CDR3 nucleotides: TGTGCCAGCAGTCCTACTCAGCGGGGGGGAGATACGCAGTATTTT.

There are many counts of this clonotype. This chain joins TRBV9 and TRBJ1-1; TRBD1 matches 9 bases. CDR1 and CDR2 (germline): SGDLS, YYNGEE. This CDR3 contains 15 residues. V lost 4 bases to trimming and J lost 3 bases; unmatched junction nucleotides: 7. CDR3: CASSPGQGLDTEAFF. Here the CDR3 DNA reads TGTGCCAGCAGCCCCGGACAGGGGTTGGACACTGAAGCTTTCTTT.

This clonotype was observed a handful of times. This chain joins TRBV12-3 or TRBV12-4 and TRBJ1-1; D perhaps matches TRBD1 (5 bases). Trimming took 6 bases from V and 7 from J, leaving 12 bases between them. The CDR3 sequence is 12 residues long. CDR3 loop: CASSLDSLEAFF. CDR3 nucleotides: TGTGCCAGCAGCCTCGACAGTCTTGAAGCTTTCTTT.

This clonotype appeared many times. The genes are TRBV7-2 and TRBJ2-5; D is perhaps TRBD2 (5 bases). The germline V and J ends were trimmed by 5 bases and 5 bases, with 15 bases remaining between them. Germline CDR1 reads SGHTA; CDR2 reads FQGNSA. CDR3 length: 14 residues. The CDR3 coding sequence is TGTGCCAGCAGCAACCTTGGACTCCCGGAGACCCAGTACTTC. It yields the protein CASSNLGLPETQYF.

The rearrangement links TRBV10-3 to TRBJ2-7; perhaps TRBD1 as D (5 bases). Germline CDR1 is ENHRY and CDR2 is SYGVKD. Trimming shortened V by 3 bases and J by 2 bases, and 11 bases separated the two germline ends. The CDR3 has 14 amino acids. CDR3 sequence (DNA): TGTGCCATCAGTGACCAGGGCTCCACCTACGAGCAGTACTTC. Protein: CAISDQGSTYEQYF.

In regard to this clonotype: A read error is possible here, since a much larger clone lies one base away. The V gene is TRBV7-2, the J gene TRBJ2-7, with D tentatively TRBD1 or TRBD2 (5 bases each). CDR1 SGHTA and CDR2 FQGNSA come from the germline V gene. The CDR3 consists of 14 residues. V lost 11 bases to trimming and J lost 3 bases, with 20 bases between them. CDR3 sequence: CARTRGTDHYEQYF. For the CDR3, the DNA is TGTGCCCGCACCCGGGGCACCGACCACTACGAGCAGTACTTC.

This clonotype was recorded a few times. This chain links TRBV3-1 with TRBJ2-3; 7 bases match TRBD2. Trimming at V came to 0 bases and at J to 4 bases, leaving 10 bases not matched to a gene. There are 17 residues in the CDR3. Germline V lookup: CDR1 LGHDT, CDR2 YNNKEL (reference sequence). The CDR3 region is CASSQETRLAAPDTQYF. DNA of the CDR3: TGTGCCAGCAGCCAAGAAACAAGACTAGCTGCCCCAGATACGCAGTATTTT.

J is TRBJ2-7 and V is TRBV6-5; D is uncertain. CDR3 length: 15 residues. Trimming left V 6 bases short and J 0 bases short, with 15 bases between. Germline V gives CDR1 MNHEY, CDR2 SVGAGI. The CDR3 sequence: CASREPYSSSYEQYF. In nucleotides, the CDR3 is TGTGCCAGCAGGGAGCCGTATTCCAGCTCCTACGAGCAGTACTTC.

This clonotype was detected only once. A much bigger clone sits one base away, suggesting this may be a read error. CDR3 protein: CSARTGGETEAFF. DNA of the CDR3: TGCAGCGCTCGGACAGGGGGCGAAACTGAAGCTTTCTTT. This chain connects TRBV29-1 to TRBJ1-1, with 11 nucleotides matching TRBD1. From germline, CDR1 is SQVTM and CDR2 ANQGSEA. The CDR3 totals 13 residues. Trimming cost V 7 bases and J 5 bases; bases outside gene matches: 6.

This clonotype is a singleton in its sample. An end of the junction does not agree with germline; a read error may underlie this. The chain recombines TRBV7-9 with TRBJ1-1; 7 bases line up with TRBD1. Germline CDR1 SEHNR, CDR2 FQNEAQ (reference sequence). CDR3 length: 14 residues. The CDR3 spells CASSLNLRDSETFF. The CDR3 nucleotides are TGTGCCAGCAGCCTTAACCTAAGGGACAGTGAAACTTTCTTT.

In regard to this clonotype: A much larger clone is a single base away; this may be a read error. The chain joins TRBV2 to TRBJ1-2, with TRBD1 identical over 7 bases. The CDR3 is made up of 14 amino acids. Germline CDR1 reads SNHLY; CDR2 reads FYNNEI. V lost 10 bases to trimming and J lost 4 bases; unmatched junction nucleotides: 12. The CDR3 region is CANRPWDSLYGYTF. DNA of the CDR3: TGTGCCAACAGGCCATGGGACAGTCTCTATGGCTACACCTTC.